Listed below are T cell receptor beta chains from one sample, sequenced in a study of beta chain features in type 1 diabetes. Repertoires were generated with immunoSEQ multiplex PCR, while TCRdb's copy carries only in-frame clones and drops some. The repertoire holds hundreds of thousands of clones, with about 30% as singletons. The sequenced sample was naive CD4+ T cells from blood. The receptor source for this set is a man younger than 35 in good health. CDR3s include the opening cysteine and the closing phenylalanine or tryptophan. The order of the fields is D gene, V gene, clone size, J gene, CDR3 DNA, CDR3 protein. The D gene is left open where the match is weak. Expanded clones get a size class; other rows say once, few or many, or leave the size out.

>.|TRBV20-1|.|TRBJ1-2
TGCGCTACGTCGACCCTGCGGGCCTTC
CATSTLRAF
>.|TRBV10-3|few|TRBJ2-7
TGTGCCATCAGTGAGTCGGAGACAGGACGAGGGACCTACGAGCAGTACTTC
CAISESETGRGTYEQYF
>TRBD1|TRBV14|few|TRBJ2-6
TGTGCCAGCAGACGGGACAGGGCTGGGGCCAACGTCCTGACTTTC
CASRRDRAGANVLTF
>TRBD2|TRBV11-2|few|TRBJ2-7
TGTGCCAGCAGCTTAGATCGACTAGCGGGACGCCAGTACTTC
CASSLDRLAGRQYF
>.|TRBV5-6|.|TRBJ2-7
TGTGCCAGCAGCCGCCGACAGACCTACTACGAGCAGTACTTC
CASSRRQTYYEQYF
>.|TRBV7-9|.|TRBJ2-1
TGTGCCAGCAGCTTAGTAGCGACCACTGAGCAGTTCTTC
CASSLVATTEQFF
>.|TRBV5-1|.|TRBJ1-5
TGCGCCAGCAGCTTGGCGGGCCAGCCCCAGCATTTT
CASSLAGQPQHF
>TRBD1|TRBV29-1|.|TRBJ1-5
TGCAGCGTCTCCGACAGGGGGCAACAGCCCCAGCATTTT
CSVSDRGQQPQHF
>TRBD1|TRBV30|.|TRBJ2-6
TGTGCCTGCGGGACAGCTGGGGCCAACGTCCTGACTTTC
CACGTAGANVLTF
>.|TRBV29-1|few|TRBJ2-3
TGCAGCGCCTTGAGTGCCACAGATACGCAGTATTTT
CSALSATDTQYF
>.|TRBV29-1|few|TRBJ2-1
TGCAGCGCTGGAACGGCCTACAATGAGCAGTTCTTC
CSAGTAYNEQFF